This entry features one T cell receptor beta chain sequence. These data come from a study of blood T cell repertoires in COVID-19. About the research overall: Samples taken during acute and convalescent COVID-19 were collected in the United States, Italy and Spain. T cells, B-cell-depleted T cells, or PBMCs supplied cDNA or gDNA.

As originally analysed: Amplification with reference gene primers provided the estimates of nucleated cell counts. Profiling relied on immunoSEQ multiplex PCR, and the TCRdb table lists in-frame clones only, not all of them. Clonal size and the V and J genes are those of that table, whereas D and trimming came from the DNA. The sample lists some 44,000 clones, almost 95% occurring once. V was pared by 4 bases and J by 5 bases, with 14 bases between. The CDR3 totals 14 residues. Germline V lookup: CDR1 GTSNPN, CDR2 SVGIG (reference sequence). The receptor's source is a middle-aged man with active COVID-19. The rearrangement links TRBV30 to TRBJ2-2, with D perhaps matching TRBD2 (5 bases). Sample: peripheral blood. The CDR3 DNA sequence: TGTGCCTGGAATACGGCCCGAGGGACCGGGGAGCTGTTTTTT. Protein sequence: CAWNTARGTGELFF.